This T cell receptor beta chain was found in a study of beta chain features in type 1 diabetes. Regarding the study as a whole: A pattern of fewer insertions and more deletions at VDJ junctions was seen in type 1 diabetes patients. Shorter TCRB CDR3s, moderately but significantly so, were found in Type 1 diabetes patients in all four CD4+ subsets. Whatever favoring of shorter templates PCR might show would apply equally to patients and controls.

cDNA synthesis used the whole RNA isolate, giving expressed TCRB sequences. Measured with immunoSEQ multiplex PCR; TCRdb has only the in-frame clones, and not every one. The table records some 190,000 clones, less than 9.5% of them present only once. Germline CDR1 SQVTM, CDR2 ANQGSEA. Trimming took 6 bases from V and 3 from J; bases not matched to a gene: 4. The CDR3 is 13 residues long. Stem cell-like memory, regulatory, central memory and naive CD4+ cells were sorted via CD45RO/CCR7/CD25/CD127/CD95/CD27. This clone was detected only a few times. Its antigen is unknown. The origin of this receptor is a woman aged 35 to 49 with type 1 diabetes. Sequencing was done on a sample of central memory CD4+ T cells from blood. The chain links TRBV29-1 to TRBJ1-2; 10 nucleotides line up with TRBD1. CDR3: CSVRTGGDYGYTF. The CDR3 nucleotides read TGCAGCGTCAGGACAGGGGGAGACTATGGCTACACCTTC.